This TCR beta chain comes out of a study of molecular identifiers for immune sequencing clone quantification (dated by TCRdb to the late 2010s). Context from the whole study: For a replicate experiment, RNA from 20,000 or 100,000 naive CD8 T cells was divided into five aliquots, and four of the five aliquots were sequenced. The study was a methods study using CD8 T cells to benchmark molecular-identifier clustering-based TCR repertoire sequencing (MIDCIRS) and TCR RNA copy counting.

Via the germline V gene (reference sequence), CDR1 is SGHAT and CDR2 FQDESV. V is cut back by 5 bases and J by 3 bases, with 10 bases in the junction unmatched. Counted from cysteine to phenylalanine, this CDR3 has 16 amino acids. Only CDR3 DNA is held: 48 bases, read in frame from base 1. Libraries of naive CD8 T cells were generated from about 19,000 to 1,100,000 sorted cells, with 10%, 30% or 50% of the purified RNA used. On a BD FACSAria II, naive CD8 T cells were FACS-sorted as CD8+CD4-CCR7+CD45RA+ and collected into RLT Plus buffer. Around 11 TCR copies' worth of Jurkat RNA were spiked into roughly 20,000-1,000,000 naive CD8 T cell samples to test detection sensitivity. CD8 T cells were enriched with RosetteSep CD8+ T Cell Enrichment Cocktail and Ficoll-Paque, followed by ACK red cell lysis. In this sample, this clonotype turned up many times. Its antigen remains undetermined. Base qualities were left out, and no much larger clone turns up one base away.

The paper as a whole reports these results and caveats: When barcode sub-clustering was left out, chimeric consensus sequences inflated TCR diversity, with chimeras reaching as high as 47%. Modeling estimated about three recovered TCR RNA copies per cell, compared with 9.5 to 10 by digital PCR, which implies about 32% capture efficiency. A single cell's worth of spiked-in Jurkat TCR RNA was reported detectable even among one million naive CD8 T cells. The sizes of highly expanded clones could end up underestimated when identical TCR molecules share a barcode. Naive libraries contained spiked-in Jurkat TCR RNA (approximately 10 copies' worth), which is not part of the donor repertoire. Clones above 20 RNA copies held over 99% of molecules in CMV-specific effector cells but under 1% in naive cells.

Library preparation was by PCR. The reads were generated on a NextSeq 500. Preparation of bulk TCR libraries followed a previously described approach, with the TCR primers listed in Table S5. Purification of total RNA was performed with the Qiagen AllPrep DNA/RNA kit. Reads from multiple sequencing runs of the same library were pooled before analysis. On the study's bioinformatics: Reads were retained only if an exact TCR constant sequence was present, and the retained reads were trimmed to 150 nt and grouped according to their 12-nt molecular barcodes. Reads in each barcode group were sub-clustered using a 15% Levenshtein threshold, and a quality-weighted consensus sequence was built for each RNA molecule. Non-functional sequences were filtered out, along with any lower-count sequence sitting one edit away from another sequence. Barcode sub-clusters with fewer than 20% of the maximum read count were removed, based on fitting two negative binomial distributions. TCRdb reprocessing: public reads trimmed at Q25 with fastp, clones called with MiXCR, in-frame beta chains kept. Rows merge per CDR3 protein into single entries with the most common DNA and genes. None of the V and J calls come from the authors' own analysis; TCRdb made them. The sample includes hundreds of thousands of distinct CDR3 sequences, with about 25% observed a single time. The ten largest clones represent roughly 0.83% of the sample.

Recombination joined TRBV11-1 with TRBJ2-7; 10 nucleotides in the junction match TRBD1. Sequenced material: naive CD8+ T cells from blood, with Jurkat cell RNA spiked in. Taken with the paper, the label for cell subset or site translates to: FACS-sorted CD8+CD4-CCR7+CD45RA+ naive T cells. This receptor was obtained from a human donor in good health. Some libraries in this study had Jurkat cell RNA spiked in. The CDR3 in this case is CASSETGTGVIYEQYF. The DNA sequence follows: TGTGCCAGCAGCGAAACCGGGACAGGGGTAATCTACGAGCAGTACTTC.